This TCR beta chain comes out of a study of shared clonotypes between healthy human individuals. In this sample, this clone turned up a few times. The material for each subset, its genomic DNA, was split evenly across several immunoSEQ plates. Using immunoSEQ multiplex PCR, the repertoire was profiled, and TCRdb retains in-frame clones only, with some absent. The data hold about 980,000 clones, with 76% observed a single time. Trimming stripped 3 bases from V and 2 bases from J, with 13 bases between. The length of the CDR3 is 15 residues. Germline values: CDR1 MDHEN, CDR2 SYDVKM. The receptor was isolated from a man aged 18-30 years in good health. J is TRBJ2-5 and V is TRBV28, with D perhaps matching TRBD2 (5 bases). Sequenced input: memory CD4+ T cells sorted from blood. The subset: CD45RA-negative fraction. The DNA of the CDR3 is TGTGCCAGCAGTTTGACCGGGGTGAAACAAGAGACCCAGTACTTC. Its translation: CASSLTGVKQETQYF. The full variable domain, rest sourced from reference TRBV28 and TRBJ2-5, is DVKVTQSSRYLVKRTGEKVFLECVQDMDHENMFWYRQDPGLGLRLIYFSYDVKMKEKGDIPEGYSVSREKKERFSLILESASTNQTSMYLCASSLTGVKQETQYFGPGTRLLVL.